The 21 T cell receptor beta chains listed next were all sequenced from one sample in a study of post-analysis software for immune sequencing data. The study's findings and limits: Patients showed TRBV5-6, TRBV5-1 and TRBV20-1 among roughly 5 TRBV segments more frequent than in controls.

Sequencing libraries made from TCR beta cDNA carried unique molecular identifiers. TCRdb re-called the PCR reads through MiXCR, storing one row per CDR3 protein. Counted here are around 710,000 distinct CDR3 sequences, 46% occurring once; the ten biggest clones make up roughly 4.9%. For these TCRs, the target antigens are not known. The sequencing sample was made of blood. These receptors were taken from a girl aged 10-17 years with multiple sclerosis.

The chain has TRBV10-3 and TRBJ2-3; 13 bases are shared with TRBD2. The V and J ends lost 9 bases and 4 bases, in that order; junction bases with no gene match: 4. The CDR3 spans 14 residues. Germline V CDR1 and CDR2: ENHRY, SYGVKD. CDR3 region: CAIGLAGEADTQYF. CDR3 nucleotides: TGTGCCATTGGACTAGCGGGAGAGGCAGATACGCAGTATTTT.

The rearrangement uses TRBV10-3 and TRBJ1-1; 9 positions match TRBD1. Losses at the gene ends were 5 bases for V and 0 bases for J; bases not matched to a gene: 4. This CDR3 spans 15 amino acids. Germline V gene sequence: CDR1 ENHRY, CDR2 SYGVKD. The CDR3 is CAISPGTGMNTEAFF. The CDR3 DNA sequence: TGTGCCATCAGTCCCGGGACAGGGATGAACACTGAAGCTTTCTTT.

The genes are TRBV5-6 and TRBJ2-3, with D perhaps TRBD1 (6 bases). V was shortened by 4 bases and J by 4 bases, with 16 bases between the two germline ends. CDR1 SGHDT and CDR2 YYEEEE come from the germline V gene. This CDR3 spans 15 amino acids. The chain's CDR3 is CASSPTGRAADTQYF. The CDR3 DNA reads TGTGCCAGCAGCCCGACAGGTCGGGCAGCAGATACGCAGTATTTT. The whole variable domain, filled in from reference TRBV5-6 and TRBJ2-3, reads DAGVTQSPTHLIKTRGQQVTLRCSPKSGHDTVSWYQQALGQGPQFIFQYYEEEERQRGNFPDRFSGHQFPNYSSELNVNALLLGDSALYLCASSPTGRAADTQYFGPGTRLTVL.

This clonotype showed up just a few times. The chain employs TRBV4-1 and TRBJ2-1, with a possible D match to TRBD2 (7 bases). The germline gives CDR1 MGHRA, CDR2 YSYEKL. The length of the CDR3 is 11 residues. The germline V and J ends were trimmed by 8 bases and 6 bases, with 8 bases remaining between them. The CDR3 bases are TGCGCCAGCGCGGGGGCCAATGAGCAGTTCTTC. It yields the protein CASAGANEQFF.

This clonotype has just a few counts. The chain has TRBV6-1 and TRBJ2-7; D perhaps matches TRBD2 (6 bases). The CDR3 consists of 15 residues. Germline V gives CDR1 MNHNS, CDR2 SASEGT. Trimming removed 2 bases from V and 3 bases from J, with 14 bases in between. The CDR3 region has the DNA TGTGCCAGCAGTGAAAATCAGGGACTCTTCTACGAGCAGTACTTC. This gives the protein CASSENQGLFYEQYF.

This chain uses TRBV7-9 with TRBJ2-2; 7 bases line up with TRBD2. V was pared by 5 bases and J by 4 bases, with 10 bases of the junction left unmatched. In germline, CDR1 is SEHNR, CDR2 FQNEAQ (reference sequence). The length of the CDR3 is 16 residues. CDR3 nucleotide sequence: TGTGCCAGCAGCCAGGGCGGAGCGGGGATCACCGGGGAGCTGTTTTTT. This encodes CASSQGGAGITGELFF.

This chain uses TRBV5-1 with TRBJ2-5; D uncertain. The germline CDR1 and CDR2 sequences are SGHRS and YFSETQ. Trimming cost V 0 bases and J 1 base, with 7 bases left between them. The CDR3 sequence is 14 residues long. CDR3 DNA: TGCGCCAGCAGCTTGGATGTTAGCCAAGAGACCCAGTACTTC. It yields the protein CASSLDVSQETQYF.

V is TRBV2 and J is TRBJ2-1; 9 bases are shared with TRBD2. The CDR3 is 15 amino acids. Germline CDR1 is SNHLY and CDR2 is FYNNEI. J gave up 7 bases and V 5 bases, and 9 bases lay outside the gene matches. DNA for the CDR3: TGTGCCAGCAGTATGATTGCTAGCGGGGCAAATGAGCAGTTCTTC. Its translation: CASSMIASGANEQFF.

This clonotype turned up a few times. The CDR3 here is CASSRLLGYEQFF. CDR3 nucleotides: TGTGCCAGCAGCCGACTACTCGGGTATGAGCAGTTCTTC. The rearrangement links TRBV13 to TRBJ2-1, with a weak D call TRBD2 (5 bases). Trimming took 5 bases from V and 8 from J, leaving 13 bases between them. The germline V gene encodes CDR1 PRHDT and CDR2 FYEKMQ (reference sequence). The length of the CDR3 is 13 residues.

This sequence joins TRBV5-8 and TRBJ2-3; possibly TRBD1 for D (7 bases). The CDR3 runs 17 residues. Germline V gene sequence: CDR1 SGHTS, CDR2 YDEGEE. The germline V and J ends were trimmed by 0 bases and 1 base, with 15 bases remaining between them. In DNA, the CDR3 is TGTGCCAGCAGCTTGGAACCCAGGGGGGTCGGCACAGATACGCAGTATTTT. Amino acids: CASSLEPRGVGTDTQYF.

This clonotype was counted only a few times. The chain joins TRBV28 to TRBJ2-3; TRBD2 agrees at 13 bases. Germline CDR1 MDHEN, CDR2 SYDVKM. The length of the CDR3 is 16 residues. V trimming: 6 bases; J trimming: 5 bases; junction bases outside the gene matches: 8. This CDR3 is CASRRGTSGIGDTQYF. In DNA form, the CDR3 reads TGTGCCAGCAGACGAGGGACTAGCGGGATAGGAGATACGCAGTATTTT.

This clonotype was observed a handful of times. The chain has TRBV7-2 and TRBJ2-7, with 8 bases fitting TRBD2. The CDR3 totals 15 residues. V trimming: 1 base; J trimming: 0 bases; junction bases outside the gene matches: 2. CDR1 and CDR2 (germline): SGHTA, FQGNSA. CDR3: CASSLELAASYEQYF. CDR3 nucleotide sequence: TGTGCCAGCAGCTTAGAACTAGCGGCCTCCTACGAGCAGTACTTC.

The chain combines TRBV20-1 with TRBJ2-7, with 9 bases identical to TRBD1. CDR3 length: 14 amino acids. The V gene end was trimmed by 5 bases and the J gene end by 3 bases; junction bases not matched to a gene: 8. Germline CDR1 and CDR2: DFQATT and SNEGSKA (reference sequence). CDR3 protein: CSAPPGTGFYEQYF. DNA for the CDR3: TGCAGTGCTCCTCCAGGGACAGGGTTCTACGAGCAGTACTTC.

The rearrangement links TRBV20-1 to TRBJ2-5; 9 bases line up with TRBD2. The assigned J gene may be wrong: the sequence end matches TRBJ2-7 better. The CDR3 runs 19 residues. The V gene's germline CDR1 is DFQATT and CDR2 SNEGSKA (reference sequence). The CDR3 is CSARPLPRGGRASIREQYF. CDR3 DNA sequence: TGCAGTGCTAGACCCCTTCCTCGGGGCGGGAGGGCCTCCATTCGCGAGCAGTACTTC.

This clonotype came up once. The chain is built from TRBV28 and TRBJ1-5; possible D gene TRBD1, 6 bases. V lost 5 bases to trimming and J lost 7 bases, with 18 bases between them. The length of the CDR3 is 15 residues. The V gene's germline CDR1 is MDHEN and CDR2 SYDVKM. Written as DNA, the CDR3 is TGTGCCAGCAGTCCGAGGGTGCAGGGACAACAGCCCCAGCATTTT. Amino acid sequence: CASSPRVQGQQPQHF.

This clonotype turned up a few times. This sequence joins TRBV2 and TRBJ2-7; no reliable D call. Trimming took 2 bases from V and 6 from J, leaving 8 bases between them. The germline CDR1 and CDR2 sequences are SNHLY and FYNNEI. This CDR3 comprises 12 residues. The CDR3 protein is CASSELKGEQYF. Here the CDR3 DNA reads TGTGCCAGCAGTGAACTGAAGGGCGAGCAGTACTTC.

V usage is TRBV20-1 and J usage is TRBJ2-5; D might be TRBD1 or TRBD2, each matching 5 bases. TRBJ2-7 explains the end of the DNA better; the J call may be wrong. Germline CDR1 reads DFQATT; CDR2 reads SNEGSKA (reference sequence). This CDR3 is built from 12 residues. CDR3 region: CSATWGSYEQYF. CDR3 coding DNA: TGCAGTGCTACTTGGGGGAGTTACGAGCAGTACTTC.

The J gene is TRBJ2-1, the V gene TRBV6-1; the D is unclear. The CDR3 has 12 residues. V lost 4 bases and J lost 12, with 13 bases in between. Germline CDR1 reads MNHNS; CDR2 reads SASEGT. The CDR3 DNA sequence: TGTGCCAGCAGTGTGGAAGGAGTGTTGCAGTTCTTC. Protein: CASSVEGVLQFF.

V usage is TRBV12-3 or TRBV12-4 and J usage is TRBJ1-1; tentative D call: TRBD1 (5 bases). V was trimmed by 6 bases and J by 4 bases, leaving 15 bases between them. There are 14 residues in the CDR3. CDR3 region: CASSNGGEGTEAFF. The CDR3 region has the DNA TGTGCCAGCAGCAACGGGGGGGAGGGCACTGAAGCTTTCTTT.

This rearrangement joins TRBV20-1 to TRBJ2-4, with D perhaps TRBD1 or TRBD2 (6 bases each). The CDR3 is 14 amino acids. V lost 4 bases and J 7 bases, leaving 17 bases between the germline ends. Germline loops: CDR1 DFQATT, CDR2 SNEGSKA (reference sequence). This chain's CDR3 is CSATGGPLHNIQYF. The CDR3 region has the DNA TGCAGTGCTACTGGGGGGCCACTACATAACATTCAGTACTTC.

This clonotype appeared a few times. V gene TRBV28 combines with J gene TRBJ2-5, with D possibly called TRBD1 or TRBD2 (5 bases each). The ends were cut back, 5 bases at V and 0 bases at J, with 16 bases in the middle. Germline loops: CDR1 MDHEN, CDR2 SYDVKM. CDR3 length equals 16 residues. The CDR3 spells CASSDWRRGDQETQYF. CDR3 bases: TGTGCCAGCAGTGACTGGAGGAGAGGGGACCAAGAGACCCAGTACTTC.